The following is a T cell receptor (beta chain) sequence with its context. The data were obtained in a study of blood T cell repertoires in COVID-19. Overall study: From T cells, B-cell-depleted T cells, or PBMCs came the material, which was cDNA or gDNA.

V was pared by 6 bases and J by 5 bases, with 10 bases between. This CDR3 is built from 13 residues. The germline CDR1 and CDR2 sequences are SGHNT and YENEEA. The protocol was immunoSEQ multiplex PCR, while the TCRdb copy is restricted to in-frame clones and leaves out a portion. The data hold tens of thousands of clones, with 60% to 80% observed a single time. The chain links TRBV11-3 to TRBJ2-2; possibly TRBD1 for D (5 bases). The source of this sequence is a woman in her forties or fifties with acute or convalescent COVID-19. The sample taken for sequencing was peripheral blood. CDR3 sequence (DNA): TGTGCCAGCAGTCACCAGGGTACCGGGGAGCTGTTTTTT. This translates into CASSHQGTGELFF. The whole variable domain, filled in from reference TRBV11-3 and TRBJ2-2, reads EAGVVQSPRYKIIEKKQPVAFWCNPISGHNTLYWYLQNLGQGPELLIRYENEEAVDDSQLPKDRFSAERLKGVDSTLKIQPAELGDSAVYLCASSHQGTGELFFGEGSRLTVL.